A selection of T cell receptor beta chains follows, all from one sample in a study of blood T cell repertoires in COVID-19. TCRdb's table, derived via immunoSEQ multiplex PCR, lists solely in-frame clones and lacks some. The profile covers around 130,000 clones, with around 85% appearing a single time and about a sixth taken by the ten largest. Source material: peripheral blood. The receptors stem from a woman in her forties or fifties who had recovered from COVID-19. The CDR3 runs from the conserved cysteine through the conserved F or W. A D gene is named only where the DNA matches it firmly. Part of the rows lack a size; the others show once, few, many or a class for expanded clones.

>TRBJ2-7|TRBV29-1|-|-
TGCAGCGCCTCTTCCAGCGAGGGCGAGCAGTACTTC
CSASSSEGEQYF
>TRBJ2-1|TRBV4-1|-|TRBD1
TGCGCCAGCAGCCCGGGACAGGGGATCAATGAGCAGTTCTTC
CASSPGQGINEQFF
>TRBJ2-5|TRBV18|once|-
TGTGCCAGCTTTGCATGGGGCAGAAACCAAGAGACCCAGTACTTC
CASFAWGRNQETQYF
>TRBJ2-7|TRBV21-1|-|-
TGTGCCAGCCCGATAAGACGGGAGAACTACGAGCAGTACTTC
CASPIRRENYEQYF
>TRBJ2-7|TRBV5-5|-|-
TGTGCCAGCAGCTTCCAGTTAATATCTTACGAGCAGTACTTC
CASSFQLISYEQYF
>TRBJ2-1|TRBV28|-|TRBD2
TGTGCCAGCAGTAAGACTAGCGGTTTGAATGAGCAGTTCTTC
CASSKTSGLNEQFF
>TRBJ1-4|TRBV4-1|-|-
TGCGCCAGCAGCCAAGATCCCGGTTTTGAAAAACTGTTTTTT
CASSQDPGFEKLFF
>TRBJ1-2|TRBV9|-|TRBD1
TGTGCCAGCAGCACCCACCGACAGGGGGCGAAGGGCTACACCTTC
CASSTHRQGAKGYTF
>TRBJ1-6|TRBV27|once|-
TGTGCCAGCAGTTTTGGGGGCAGGTATTCACCCCTCCACTTT
CASSFGGRYSPLHF
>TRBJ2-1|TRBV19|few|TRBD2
TGTGCCAGTAGTCCCCTTAGCGGGGGGAACGATGAGCAGTTCTTC
CASSPLSGGNDEQFF
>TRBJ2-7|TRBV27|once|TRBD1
TGTGCCAGCAGTGCCGGGACAGGGACGCACGAGCAGTACTTC
CASSAGTGTHEQYF
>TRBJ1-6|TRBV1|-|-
TGCACCAGCAGGGAGGTAGGCCAAGGCGGTTCACCCCTCCACTTT
CTSREVGQGGSPLHF
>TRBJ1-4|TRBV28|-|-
TGTGCCAGCAGTTTATCGGGGAACGGGGTAGAAAAACTGTTTTTT
CASSLSGNGVEKLFF
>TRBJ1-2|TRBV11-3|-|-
TGTGCCAGCAGCTTTCTAAGCGACTATGGCTACACCTTC
CASSFLSDYGYTF
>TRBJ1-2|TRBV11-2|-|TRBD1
TGTGCCAGCAGCGCCGGGACAGGGGATGGCTACACCTTC
CASSAGTGDGYTF
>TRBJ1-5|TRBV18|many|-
TGTGCCAGCTCACCGACGGGGATGGAGCGGCCCCAGCATTTT
CASSPTGMERPQHF
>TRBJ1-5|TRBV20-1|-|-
TGCAGTGCCAGTAGGGGGATGGGCAATCAGCCCCAGCATTTT
CSASRGMGNQPQHF
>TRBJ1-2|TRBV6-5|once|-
TGTGCCAGCACCCCAAAGAGAACCGGCTATGGCTACACCTTC
CASTPKRTGYGYTF
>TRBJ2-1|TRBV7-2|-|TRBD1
TGTGCCAGCAGCTCTCAGGGGGCTAGCACGAACAATGAGCAGTTCTTC
CASSSQGASTNNEQFF
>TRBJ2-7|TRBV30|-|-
TGTGCCTGGAGTTCCCCGTACGAGCAGTACTTC
CAWSSPYEQYF
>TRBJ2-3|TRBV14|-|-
TGTGCCAGCAGCCTCAGATGGGATACGCAGTATTTT
CASSLRWDTQYF
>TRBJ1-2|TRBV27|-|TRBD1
TGTGCCAGCAGTTTTACCCGACAGGGTAATGGCTACACCTTC
CASSFTRQGNGYTF
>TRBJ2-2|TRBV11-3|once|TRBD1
TGTGCCAGCAAGGGACAGGTGAACACCGGGGAGCTGTTTTTT
CASKGQVNTGELFF
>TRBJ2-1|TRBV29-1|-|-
TGCAGCGTTATCGGACAGACCCCCTACAATGAGCAGTTCTTC
CSVIGQTPYNEQFF
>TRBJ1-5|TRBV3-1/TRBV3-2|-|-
TGTGCCAGCAGCCCCGTGCGGGGGGCACAGCCCCAGCATTTT
CASSPVRGAQPQHF
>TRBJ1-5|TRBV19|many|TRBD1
TGTGCCAGTAGCGCGGGACAGCATAGCAATCAGCCCCAGCATTTT
CASSAGQHSNQPQHF
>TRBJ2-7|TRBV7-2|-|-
TGTGCCAGCAGCTTACAAGCGATCTACGAGCAGTACTTC
CASSLQAIYEQYF
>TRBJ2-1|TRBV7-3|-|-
TGTGCCAGCAGCCGGGTCAGAGCGGCCGTAAGATACAATGAGCAGTTCTTC
CASSRVRAAVRYNEQFF
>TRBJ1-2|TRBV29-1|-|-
TGCAGCGTTCTTGTGACAGCTTATAACTATGGCTACACCTTC
CSVLVTAYNYGYTF
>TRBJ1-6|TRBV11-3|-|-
TGTGCCAGCAGCTTTAGTTGGGGGGGGCAGGGAGAGAATTCACCCCTCCACTTT
CASSFSWGGQGENSPLHF
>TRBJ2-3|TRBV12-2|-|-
TGTGCAAGTCGCTTAGTGGGAGGGACCCCTCCAAAGGACACAGATACGCAGTATTTT
CASRLVGGTPPKDTDTQYF
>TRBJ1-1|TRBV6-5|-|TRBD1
TGTGCCAGCAGTTACTTGGGACAGGGATTGAACACTGAAGCTTTCTTT
CASSYLGQGLNTEAFF
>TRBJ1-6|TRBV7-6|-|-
TGTGCCAGCAGCTTAGACGCGCGAGGGGGACTAAATTCACCCCTCCACTTT
CASSLDARGGLNSPLHF
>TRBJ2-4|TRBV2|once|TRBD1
TGTGCCAGCAGTTCCCAGGGGGCTGAAAACATTCAGTACTTC
CASSSQGAENIQYF
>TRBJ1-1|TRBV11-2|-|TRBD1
TGTGCCAGCAGAGCAGGGGGATACACTGAAGCTTTCTTT
CASRAGGYTEAFF
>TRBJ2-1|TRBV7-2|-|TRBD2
TGTGCCAGCAGCATAACTAGCGGGACCTACAATGAGCAGTTCTTC
CASSITSGTYNEQFF
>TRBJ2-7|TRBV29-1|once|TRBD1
TGCAGCGTGGTCACAGGGGGCTCTATCTACGAGCAGTACTTC
CSVVTGGSIYEQYF
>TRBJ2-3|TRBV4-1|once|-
TGCGCCAGCAGCCAAGTGGCACAGTCTAGCACAGATACGCAGTATTTT
CASSQVAQSSTDTQYF
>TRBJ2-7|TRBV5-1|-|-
TGCGCCAGCAGGGGGGGGCGTGACGCCACCTACGAGCAGTACTTC
CASRGGRDATYEQYF
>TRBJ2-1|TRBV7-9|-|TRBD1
TGTGCCAGCAGCCCATACAGGGTGGGGACAGGGGACAATGAGCAGTTCTTC
CASSPYRVGTGDNEQFF
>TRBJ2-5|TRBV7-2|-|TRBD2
TGTGCCAGCAGCTCCAGACTAGCGGGACGGGGTGAGACCCAGTACTTC
CASSSRLAGRGETQYF
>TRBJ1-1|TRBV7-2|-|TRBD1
TGTGCCAGCAGCTTAGGAGGGGGCGCAACTGAAGCTTTCTTT
CASSLGGGATEAFF
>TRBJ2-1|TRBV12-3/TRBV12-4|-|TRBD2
TGTGCCTCATACCGGGACTATAATGAGCAGTTCTTC
CASYRDYNEQFF
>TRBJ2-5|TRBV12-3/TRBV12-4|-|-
TGTGCCAGCAGTTTGGCAGGTCTAGAGACCCAGTACTTC
CASSLAGLETQYF
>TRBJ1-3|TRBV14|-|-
TGTGCCAGTCAACAGAACTCTGGAAACACCATATATTTT
CASQQNSGNTIYF
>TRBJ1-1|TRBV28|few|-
TGTGCCATCTCGTCCAGCACTGAAGCTTTCTTT
CAISSSTEAFF
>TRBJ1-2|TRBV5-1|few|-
TGCGCCAGCAGCTCTGGGGGCGAGGTCTATGGCTACACCTTC
CASSSGGEVYGYTF
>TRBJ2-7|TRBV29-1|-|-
TGCAGCGTTGGGCGGAACTACGAGCAGTACTTC
CSVGRNYEQYF
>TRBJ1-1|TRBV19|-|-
TGTGCCAGCGCGAAGAACACTGAAGCTTTCTTT
CASAKNTEAFF
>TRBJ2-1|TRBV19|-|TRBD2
TGTGCCAGTAGTACTAGCGGGGAGGTTTGGGCACCCCAGTTCTTC
CASSTSGEVWAPQFF
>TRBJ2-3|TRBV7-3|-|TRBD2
TGTGCCAGCAGCTCGACCTATAGCGGGGACGATACGCAGTATTTT
CASSSTYSGDDTQYF
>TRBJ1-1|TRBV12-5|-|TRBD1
TGTGCTAGTGGTTTAGGAATAGGGTGGGCAGGGGGCCAGGGCACTGAAGCTTTCTTT
CASGLGIGWAGGQGTEAFF
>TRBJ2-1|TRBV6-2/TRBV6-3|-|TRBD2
TGTGCCAGCAGTTACTCGTTAATTATAGCGGGCGACCACAATGAGCAGTTCTTC
CASSYSLIIAGDHNEQFF